What follows are 31 T cell receptor beta chains derived from one specimen sequenced in a study of T cell repertoires in cytomegalovirus infection. One entry per CDR3 protein, called by TCRdb with MiXCR from the reads. The sample consists of 310,000 or so distinct CDR3 sequences, roughly a tenth of them appearing once. The sample consisted of PBMCs. The origin of the receptors is a human donor in good health (CMV status not recorded). Some clones in this sample may be carry-over from other donors' samples.

This clonotype turned up a few times. The chain has TRBV27 and TRBJ1-2, with D uncertain. Germline V lookup: CDR1 MNHEY, CDR2 SMNVEV (reference sequence). The CDR3 sequence is 14 residues long. V was pared by 7 bases and J by 6 bases, with 18 bases between. CDR3 sequence: CASKIRAQRDGYTF. The CDR3 coding sequence is TGTGCCAGCAAAATCCGGGCTCAACGAGATGGCTACACCTTC.

The chain is built from TRBV28 and TRBJ2-7, with 7 bases matching TRBD1. Germline V CDR1 and CDR2: MDHEN, SYDVKM. The CDR3 runs 13 residues. The V segment lost 7 bases and the J segment 6 bases; nucleotides outside the gene matches: 9. The CDR3 region has the DNA TGTGCCAGCACAGCGGACAGGTTCGGCGAGCAGTACGTC. As protein: CASTADRFGEQYV.

This clonotype showed up many times. The chain uses TRBV7-6 and TRBJ1-2; TRBD1 aligns across 7 bases. Trimming took 1 base from V and 4 from J; bases not matched to a gene: 3. The germline gives CDR1 SGHVS, CDR2 FNYEAQ. The CDR3 has 14 amino acids. CDR3 residues: CASSLGTGAYGYTF. Here the CDR3 DNA reads TGTGCCAGCAGCTTAGGTACAGGGGCCTATGGCTACACCTTC.

This clonotype appeared many times. The chain uses TRBV7-2 and TRBJ1-5; 8 bases agree with TRBD1. V shed 3 bases and J 0 bases; nucleotides not matched to a gene: 7. Germline CDR1 reads SGHTA; CDR2 reads FQGNSA. The CDR3 runs to 17 residues. In DNA form, the CDR3 reads TGTGCCAGCAGCTTTGGGGACAGGCCATATAGCAATCAGCCCCAGCATTTT. Amino acids: CASSFGDRPYSNQPQHF.

This chain joins TRBV29-1 and TRBJ1-2; D perhaps matches TRBD1 (6 bases). The CDR3 is 13 residues long. V lost 5 bases to trimming and J lost 6 bases, with 16 bases between them. CDR1 SQVTM and CDR2 ANQGSEA come from the germline V gene. Written as DNA, the CDR3 is TGCAGCGTTCACAGGGCGGACTTAAATGGCTACACCTTC. Its translation: CSVHRADLNGYTF.

Many counts were recorded for this clonotype. The V and J genes are TRBV20-1 and TRBJ1-5, with 7 bases identical to TRBD1. Germline loops: CDR1 DFQATT, CDR2 SNEGSKA (reference sequence). The CDR3 is made up of 14 amino acids. Trimming took 4 bases from V and 1 from J; bases not matched to a gene: 4. In DNA form, the CDR3 reads TGCAGTGCTATGACAGGGAGAAGCAATCAGCCCCAGCATTTT. Translated: CSAMTGRSNQPQHF.

This clonotype was counted many times. The germline gene is not matched at one end of the junction; a read error may be the cause. The V gene is TRBV5-1, the J gene TRBJ2-5, with 11 bases aligning to TRBD1. Germline V lookup: CDR1 SGHRS, CDR2 YFSETQ. The CDR3 has 12 amino acids. The CDR3 DNA is TGCGCCAGCAGCCCGGACAGGGGGCTAGGGGACTTC. Translating it yields CASSPDRGLGDF.

This clonotype was picked up a small number of times. The CDR3 loop is CSVEDRDTGTSPYGYTF. The CDR3 bases are TGCAGCGTTGAAGATCGTGATACAGGGACTTCCCCCTATGGCTACACCTTC. The rearrangement joins TRBV29-1 to TRBJ1-2; TRBD1 might be the D (6 bases). Germline CDR1 is SQVTM and CDR2 is ANQGSEA. This CDR3 spans 17 amino acids. The V end lost 0 bases, the J end lost 4 bases, and 21 bases lay between the germline ends.

This rearrangement joins TRBV29-1 to TRBJ2-5, with D unresolved. Per the germline V gene, CDR1 is SQVTM and CDR2 is ANQGSEA. There are 12 residues in the CDR3. Trimming removed 5 bases from V and 5 bases from J, with 12 bases in between. The CDR3 sequence: CSVIPYGETQYF. As DNA, the CDR3 is TGCAGCGTTATCCCTTACGGGGAGACCCAGTACTTC. The full variable domain, rest sourced from reference TRBV29-1 and TRBJ2-5, is SAVISQKPSRDICQRGTSLTIQCQVDSQVTMMFWYRQQPGQSLTLIATANQGSEATYESGFVIDKFPISRPNLTFSTLTVSNMSPEDSSIYLCSVIPYGETQYFGPGTRLLVL.

This clonotype was seen at least ten times. V and J are TRBV12-3 or TRBV12-4 and TRBJ2-3; D is perhaps TRBD1 or TRBD2 (5 bases each). The CDR3 covers 11 residues. Trimming removed 7 bases from V and 8 bases from J, with 10 bases in between. The CDR3 here is CASTLGGTQYF. The DNA for the CDR3 is TGTGCCAGCACCCTTGGGGGTACGCAGTATTTT.

V is TRBV20-1 and J is TRBJ2-3, with unresolved D. Trimming stripped 6 bases from V and 7 bases from J, with 8 bases between. CDR1 and CDR2 from the germline V gene are DFQATT and SNEGSKA (reference sequence). The CDR3 has 10 residues. This CDR3 reads CSAFQNTQYF. CDR3 nucleotide sequence: TGCAGTGCCTTCCAAAATACGCAGTATTTT.

This clonotype was counted many times. The chain links TRBV15 to TRBJ2-1; the match to TRBD1 covers 7 bases. Losses at the gene ends were 0 bases for V and 2 bases for J; bases not matched to a gene: 1. The V gene's germline CDR1 is LNHNV and CDR2 YYDKDF (reference sequence). This CDR3 has 15 residues. The CDR3 region is CATSREGTAYNEQFF. The DNA of the CDR3 is TGTGCCACCAGCAGAGAAGGGACAGCCTACAATGAGCAGTTCTTC.

This sequence joins TRBV18 and TRBJ2-7; D gene uncertain. V gave up 2 bases and J gave up 1 base, with 6 bases separating them. CDR1 and CDR2 from the germline V gene are KGHSH and LQKENI. CDR3 length: 13 residues. CDR3 DNA sequence: TGTGCCAGCTCACCATCGGGTTCCTACGAGCAGTACTTC. This codes for CASSPSGSYEQYF.

Ten or more counts support this clonotype. The chain employs TRBV6-5 and TRBJ1-1; D remains ambiguous. The CDR3 has 12 amino acids. Germline CDR1 MNHEY, CDR2 SVGAGI. Trimming took off 0 bases at V and 7 bases at J, with 6 bases between the two ends. The CDR3: CASSYSYGEAFF. As DNA, the CDR3 is TGTGCCAGCAGTTACTCGTATGGTGAAGCTTTCTTT.

This clonotype was recorded many times. The chain uses TRBV7-8 and TRBJ1-2, with D uncertain. V was shortened by 4 bases and J by 6 bases, with 15 bases between the two germline ends. Germline assignment: CDR1 SGHVS and CDR2 FQNEAQ. This CDR3 has 14 amino acids. The CDR3 is CASSSRTASDGYTF. The CDR3 region has the DNA TGTGCCAGCAGCTCAAGGACGGCAAGTGATGGCTACACCTTC.

The chain joins TRBV29-1 to TRBJ2-1; 14 bases are a match to TRBD2. The germline CDR1 and CDR2 sequences are SQVTM and ANQGSEA. The CDR3 runs 12 residues. Trimming removed 6 bases from V and 9 bases from J; junction bases left unmatched: 1. The DNA for the CDR3 is TGCAGCGTGACTAGCGGGGGGGCTGAGCAGTTCTTC. Encoded protein: CSVTSGGAEQFF.

This clonotype was counted at least ten times. This CDR3 is CSAGTPIAKNIQYF. In DNA form, the CDR3 reads TGCAGTGCCGGCACCCCCATAGCCAAAAACATTCAGTACTTC. The chain has TRBV20-1 and TRBJ2-4; D remains ambiguous. The CDR3 runs to 14 residues. Trimming left V 6 bases short and J 0 bases short, with 12 bases between. Looked up from germline, CDR1 is DFQATT and CDR2 is SNEGSKA (reference sequence).

At least ten counts were recorded for this clonotype. The chain carries TRBV28 and TRBJ2-5; 8 bases are a match to TRBD1. Germline loops: CDR1 MDHEN, CDR2 SYDVKM. The CDR3 is 15 amino acids. V lost 5 bases and J lost 5; bases outside the gene matches: 10. The CDR3 protein is CASSPRQGWMETQYF. CDR3 coding DNA: TGTGCCAGCAGTCCGAGACAGGGGTGGATGGAGACCCAGTACTTC.

The rearrangement links TRBV7-8 to TRBJ2-1, with 7 bases lining up with TRBD1. V shed 5 bases and J 8 bases; nucleotides not matched to a gene: 9. The CDR3 extends over 14 amino acids. The germline CDR1 and CDR2 sequences are SGHVS and FQNEAQ. The CDR3 sequence is CASSRDRRGDEQFF. In DNA form, the CDR3 reads TGTGCCAGCAGCCGGGACAGAAGAGGGGATGAGCAGTTCTTC.

This clonotype was seen a handful of times. This sequence joins TRBV20-1 and TRBJ1-4, with D perhaps TRBD1 (6 bases). This CDR3 spans 15 amino acids. Germline values: CDR1 DFQATT, CDR2 SNEGSKA (reference sequence). V was cut by 4 bases and J by 4 bases, with 16 bases left in between. CDR3 nucleotides: TGCAGTGCTAATCCGGGGGCAAGGCTTAATGAAAAACTGTTTTTT. This gives the protein CSANPGARLNEKLFF.

This clonotype came up many times. The chain links TRBV6-5 to TRBJ2-3; perhaps TRBD1 as D (5 bases). Germline CDR1 reads MNHEY; CDR2 reads SVGAGI. V was shortened by 2 bases and J by 6 bases, with 18 bases between the two germline ends. The CDR3 runs 16 residues. CDR3 coding DNA: TGTGCCAGCAGTTACGGAATTGGACAAGGCCTGGATACGCAGTATTTT. Protein product: CASSYGIGQGLDTQYF.

This clonotype was detected ten times or more. The chain couples TRBV6-2 or TRBV6-3 to TRBJ2-2; possibly TRBD2 for D (6 bases). The CDR3 runs to 17 residues. Trimming cost V 2 bases and J 0 bases, with 13 bases left between them. Germline V CDR1 and CDR2: MNHEY, SVGEGT. CDR3 region: CASSYTGTSPNTGELFF. CDR3 bases: TGTGCCAGCAGTTACACCGGGACTTCCCCGAACACCGGGGAGCTGTTTTTT.

This sequence joins TRBV29-1 and TRBJ2-2; D call uncertain. This CDR3 comprises 12 residues. The V gene's germline CDR1 is SQVTM and CDR2 ANQGSEA. The ends were cut back, 1 base at V and 8 bases at J, with 8 bases in the middle. The CDR3 spells CSVEGSPGELFF. CDR3 nucleotide sequence: TGCAGCGTTGAAGGGAGCCCAGGGGAGCTGTTTTTT.

The rearrangement uses TRBV29-1 and TRBJ1-2, with D unclear. CDR1 SQVTM and CDR2 ANQGSEA come from the germline V gene. V was cut by 3 bases and J by 5 bases, with 22 bases left in between. The CDR3 has 16 amino acids. The chain's CDR3 is CSVDAKMAREGYGYTF. DNA for the CDR3: TGCAGCGTTGATGCCAAAATGGCCCGGGAGGGATATGGCTACACCTTC.

The chain carries TRBV20-1 and TRBJ2-5; a possible D gene is TRBD1 (6 bases). The CDR3 spans 15 residues. Trimming cost V 1 base and J 4 bases, with 16 bases left between them. In germline, CDR1 is DFQATT, CDR2 SNEGSKA (reference sequence). Here the CDR3 reads CSARGTGSSRETQYF. CDR3 bases: TGCAGTGCTAGAGGTACAGGGTCGTCGAGAGAGACCCAGTACTTC.

This clonotype was picked up many times. This rearrangement joins TRBV7-6 to TRBJ2-2, with 10 bases aligning to TRBD1. The CDR3 consists of 16 residues. In germline, CDR1 is SGHVS, CDR2 FNYEAQ. With 5 bases clipped from V and 4 bases from J, the junction kept 7 bases outside the gene matches. The CDR3 DNA sequence: TGTGCCAGCAGCCGAGTTGGACAGGGGGGCACCGGGGAGCTGTTTTTT. It is translated as CASSRVGQGGTGELFF.

This clonotype was recorded at least ten times. V and J are TRBV7-2 and TRBJ2-7; D not resolved. Trimming cost V 1 base and J 1 base, with 14 bases left between them. This CDR3 has 16 amino acids. CDR1 and CDR2 from the germline V gene are SGHTA and FQGNSA. In DNA, the CDR3 is TGTGCCAGCAGCTTAGGTATCCGGGTGGGTTCCTACGAGCAGTACTTC. Protein product: CASSLGIRVGSYEQYF.

This clonotype was recorded many times. The gene calls are TRBV5-4 and TRBJ1-6, with TRBD1 matching over 10 bases. Germline V gives CDR1 SGHNT, CDR2 YYREEE (reference sequence). Losses at the gene ends were 5 bases for V and 5 bases for J; bases not matched to a gene: 4. The CDR3 runs to 15 residues. Here the CDR3 reads CASRPDRGNNSPLHF. The CDR3 nucleotides read TGTGCCAGCAGACCGGACAGGGGGAATAATTCACCCCTCCACTTT.

This clonotype came up many times. CDR3 region: CASSLLRSGGKTGELFF. The CDR3 DNA is TGTGCCAGCAGCCTCCTCCGTAGCGGGGGAAAAACCGGGGAGCTGTTTTTT. The rearrangement joins TRBV7-8 to TRBJ2-2, with TRBD2 matching 9 bases. Trimming cost V 5 bases and J 5 bases; bases outside gene matches: 12. The CDR3 is 17 residues long. Germline CDR1 reads SGHVS; CDR2 reads FQNEAQ. Full variable domain (outside the CDR3, taken from reference TRBV7-8 and TRBJ2-2): GAGVSQSPRYKVAKRGQDVALRCDPISGHVSLFWYQQALGQGPEFLTYFQNEAQLDKSGLPSDRFFAERPEGSVSTLKIQRTQQEDSAVYLCASSLLRSGGKTGELFFGEGSRLTVL.

This clonotype showed up many times. The chain employs TRBV20-1 and TRBJ2-1; unclear D gene. This CDR3 is 11 amino acids long. Trimming left V 2 bases short and J 4 bases short, with 3 bases between. CDR1 is DFQATT and CDR2 is SNEGSKA in the germline V gene (reference sequence). The CDR3 coding sequence is TGCAGTGCTAGATCTTACAATGAGCAGTTCTTC. It is translated as CSARSYNEQFF.

This clonotype was counted at least ten times. The chain uses TRBV5-6 and TRBJ1-5; TRBD1 matches 9 bases. Per germline, CDR1 SGHDT and CDR2 YYEEEE. The CDR3 is 20 residues long. The junction had 18 bases not matched to a gene; V was cut back by 2 bases and J by 3 bases. DNA for the CDR3: TGTGCCAGCAGCTTAGGAGGAGGACAGGGGTTTGGGAGAAACAATCAGCCCCAGCATTTT. The encoded protein is CASSLGGGQGFGRNNQPQHF.